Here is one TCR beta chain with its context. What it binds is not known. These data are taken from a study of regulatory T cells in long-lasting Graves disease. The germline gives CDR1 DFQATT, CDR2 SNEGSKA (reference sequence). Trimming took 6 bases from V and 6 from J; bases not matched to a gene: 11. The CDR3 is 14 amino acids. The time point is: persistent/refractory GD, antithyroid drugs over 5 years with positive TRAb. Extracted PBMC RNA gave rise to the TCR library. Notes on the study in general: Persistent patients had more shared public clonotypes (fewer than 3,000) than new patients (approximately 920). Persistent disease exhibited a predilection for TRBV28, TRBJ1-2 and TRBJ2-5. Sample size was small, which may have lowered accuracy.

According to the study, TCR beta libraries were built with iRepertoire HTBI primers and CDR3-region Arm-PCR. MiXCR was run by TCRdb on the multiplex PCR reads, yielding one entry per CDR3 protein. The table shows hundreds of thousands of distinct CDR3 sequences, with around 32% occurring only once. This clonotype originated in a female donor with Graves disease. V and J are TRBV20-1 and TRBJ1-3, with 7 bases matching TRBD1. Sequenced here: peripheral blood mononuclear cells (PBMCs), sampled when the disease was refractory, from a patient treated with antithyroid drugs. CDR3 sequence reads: CSASTRGQENTIYF. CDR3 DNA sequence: TGCAGTGCCTCGACGAGGGGGCAGGAAAACACCATATATTTT.